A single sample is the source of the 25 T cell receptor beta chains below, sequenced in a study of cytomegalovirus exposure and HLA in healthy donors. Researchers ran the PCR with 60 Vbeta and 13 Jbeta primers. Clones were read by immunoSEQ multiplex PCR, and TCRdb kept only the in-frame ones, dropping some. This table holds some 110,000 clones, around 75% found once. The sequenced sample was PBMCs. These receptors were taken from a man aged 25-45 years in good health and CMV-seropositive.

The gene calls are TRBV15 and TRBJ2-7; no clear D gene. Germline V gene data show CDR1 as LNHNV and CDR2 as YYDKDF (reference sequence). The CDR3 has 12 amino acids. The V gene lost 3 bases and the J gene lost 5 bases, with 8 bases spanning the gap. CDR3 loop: CATSRVTNEQYF. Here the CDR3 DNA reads TGTGCCACCAGCAGGGTAACAAACGAGCAGTACTTC.

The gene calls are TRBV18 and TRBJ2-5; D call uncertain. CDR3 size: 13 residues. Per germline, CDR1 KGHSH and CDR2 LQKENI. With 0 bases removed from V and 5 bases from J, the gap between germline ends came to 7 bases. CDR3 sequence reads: CASSPPLSETQYF. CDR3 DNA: TGTGCCAGCTCACCACCACTCTCGGAGACCCAGTACTTC. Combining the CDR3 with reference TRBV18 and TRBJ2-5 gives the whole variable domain NAGVMQNPRHLVRRRGQEARLRCSPMKGHSHVYWYRQLPEEGLKFMVYLQKENIIDESGMPKERFSAEFPKEGPSILRIQQVVRGDSAAYFCASSPPLSETQYFGPGTRLLVL.

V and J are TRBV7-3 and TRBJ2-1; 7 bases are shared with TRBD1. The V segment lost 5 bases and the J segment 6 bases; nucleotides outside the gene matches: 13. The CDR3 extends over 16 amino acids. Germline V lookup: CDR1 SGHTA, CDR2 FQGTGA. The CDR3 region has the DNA TGTGCCAGCAGCGCGGTTGCTAGGACAGGAGGCAATGAGCAGTTCTTC. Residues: CASSAVARTGGNEQFF.

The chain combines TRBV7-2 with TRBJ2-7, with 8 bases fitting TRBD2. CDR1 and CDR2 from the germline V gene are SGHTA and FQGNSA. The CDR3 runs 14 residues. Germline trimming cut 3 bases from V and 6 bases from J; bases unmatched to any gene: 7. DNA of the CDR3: TGTGCCAGCAGCTTGGGTAGCGGGGATGTCGAGCAGTACTTC. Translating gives CASSLGSGDVEQYF.

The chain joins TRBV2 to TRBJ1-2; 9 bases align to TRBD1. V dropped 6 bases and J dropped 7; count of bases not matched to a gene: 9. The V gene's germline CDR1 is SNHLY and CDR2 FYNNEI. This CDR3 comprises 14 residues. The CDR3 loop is CASSRRDRESGYTF. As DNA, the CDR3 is TGTGCCAGCAGCCGCAGGGACAGGGAATCTGGCTACACCTTC.

This CDR3 reads CASSTGTSGGAEETQYF. Written as DNA, the CDR3 is TGTGCCAGCAGCACCGGGACTAGCGGGGGGGCCGAAGAGACCCAGTACTTC. The rearrangement uses TRBV7-4 and TRBJ2-5, with 16 positions matching TRBD2. The CDR3 runs 17 residues. With 5 bases clipped from V and 3 bases from J, the junction kept 6 bases outside the gene matches. The germline gives CDR1 SGHVT, CDR2 SQSDAQ. The full variable domain, its missing parts supplied by reference TRBV7-4 and TRBJ2-5, is GAGVSQSPRYKVAKRGRDVALRCDSISGHVTLYWYRQTLGQGSEVLTYSQSDAQRDKSGRPSGRFSAERPERSVSTLKIQRTEQGDSAVYLCASSTGTSGGAEETQYFGPGTRLLVL.

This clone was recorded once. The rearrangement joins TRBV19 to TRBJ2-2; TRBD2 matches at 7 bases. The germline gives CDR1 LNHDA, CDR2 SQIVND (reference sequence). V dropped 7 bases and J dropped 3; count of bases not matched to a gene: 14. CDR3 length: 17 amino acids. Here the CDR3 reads CASTHQGWGGYTGELFF. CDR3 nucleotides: TGTGCCAGTACCCATCAAGGTTGGGGGGGTTACACCGGGGAGCTGTTTTTT.

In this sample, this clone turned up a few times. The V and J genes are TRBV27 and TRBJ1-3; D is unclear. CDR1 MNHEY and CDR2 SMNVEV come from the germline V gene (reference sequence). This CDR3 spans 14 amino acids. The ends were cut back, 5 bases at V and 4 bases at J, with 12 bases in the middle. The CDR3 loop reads CASSRTAYGNTIYF. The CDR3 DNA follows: TGTGCCAGCAGTCGTACAGCCTACGGAAACACCATATATTTT.

CDR3: CASREYRGPYEQYF. The CDR3 DNA reads TGTGCCAGCAGAGAATACAGGGGGCCGTACGAGCAGTACTTC. This sequence joins TRBV6-1 and TRBJ2-7; 9 bases align to TRBD1. The CDR3 covers 14 residues. Germline lookup yields CDR1 MNHNS and CDR2 SASEGT. V gave up 6 bases and J gave up 4 bases; unmatched junction bases: 7.

The CDR3 sequence: CASNWGRTNTGELFF. The DNA for the CDR3 is TGTGCCAGCAATTGGGGCAGAACGAACACCGGGGAGCTGTTTTTT. The chain joins TRBV6-1 to TRBJ2-2, with a weak D call TRBD1 (5 bases). The length of the CDR3 is 15 residues. Germline V gene sequence: CDR1 MNHNS, CDR2 SASEGT. V shed 7 bases and J shed 0 bases, with 12 bases lying between them.

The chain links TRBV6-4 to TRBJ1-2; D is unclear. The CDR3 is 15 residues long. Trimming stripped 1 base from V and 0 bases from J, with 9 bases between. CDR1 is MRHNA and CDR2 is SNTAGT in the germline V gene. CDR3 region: CASSDFAGSNYGYTF. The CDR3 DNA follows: TGTGCCAGCAGTGACTTCGCAGGCTCTAACTATGGCTACACCTTC.

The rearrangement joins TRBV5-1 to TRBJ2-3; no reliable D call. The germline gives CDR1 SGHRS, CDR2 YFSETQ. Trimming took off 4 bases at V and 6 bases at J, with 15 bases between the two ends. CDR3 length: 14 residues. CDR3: CASSLSTPSDTQYF. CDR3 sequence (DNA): TGCGCCAGCAGCCTTTCGACACCCTCGGATACGCAGTATTTT.

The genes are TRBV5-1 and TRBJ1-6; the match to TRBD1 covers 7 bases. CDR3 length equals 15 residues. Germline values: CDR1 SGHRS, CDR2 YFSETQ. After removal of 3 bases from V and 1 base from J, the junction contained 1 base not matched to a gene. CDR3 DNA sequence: TGCGCCAGCAGCTCGGGACAGTCCTATAATTCACCCCTCCACTTT. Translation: CASSSGQSYNSPLHF. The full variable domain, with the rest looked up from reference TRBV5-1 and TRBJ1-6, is KAGVTQTPRYLIKTRGQQVTLSCSPISGHRSVSWYQQTPGQGLQFLFEYFSETQRNKGNFPGRFSGRQFSNSRSEMNVSTLELGDSALYLCASSSGQSYNSPLHFGNGTRLTVT.

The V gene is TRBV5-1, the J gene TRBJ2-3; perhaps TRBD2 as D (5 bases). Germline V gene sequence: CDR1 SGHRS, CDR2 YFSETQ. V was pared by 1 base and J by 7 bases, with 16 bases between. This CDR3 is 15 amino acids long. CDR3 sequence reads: CASSLRTDGEHTQYF. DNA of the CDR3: TGCGCCAGCAGCTTGAGGACGGACGGGGAGCATACGCAGTATTTT.

Written as DNA, the CDR3 is TGTGCCAGCAAAAGAACCGGGACAGGGGTTGGAGGCTACACCTTC. This sequence encodes CASKRTGTGVGGYTF. The V call is TRBV2, the J call TRBJ1-2, with 10 bases that match TRBD1. Germline loops: CDR1 SNHLY, CDR2 FYNNEI. V lost 7 bases to trimming and J lost 8 bases; unmatched junction nucleotides: 13. This CDR3 contains 15 residues.

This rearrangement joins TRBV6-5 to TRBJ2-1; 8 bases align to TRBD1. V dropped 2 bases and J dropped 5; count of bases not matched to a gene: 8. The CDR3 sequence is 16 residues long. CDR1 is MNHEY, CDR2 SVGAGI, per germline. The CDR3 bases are TGTGCCAGCAGTTACACCGGACAGGGACGCAACAATGAGCAGTTCTTC. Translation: CASSYTGQGRNNEQFF.

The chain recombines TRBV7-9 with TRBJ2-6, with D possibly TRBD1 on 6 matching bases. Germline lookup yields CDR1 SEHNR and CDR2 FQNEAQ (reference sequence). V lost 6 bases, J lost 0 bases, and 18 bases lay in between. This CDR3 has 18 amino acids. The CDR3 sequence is CASRERDTYTSGANVLTF. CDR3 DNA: TGTGCCAGCAGAGAGAGGGACACCTATACCTCTGGGGCCAACGTCCTGACTTTC.

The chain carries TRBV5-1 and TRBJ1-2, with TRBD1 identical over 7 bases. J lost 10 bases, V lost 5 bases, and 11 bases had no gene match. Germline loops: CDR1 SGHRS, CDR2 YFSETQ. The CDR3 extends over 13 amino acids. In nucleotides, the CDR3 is TGCGCCAGCAGACGGGACAGCTCCAAGTACTACACCTTC. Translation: CASRRDSSKYYTF. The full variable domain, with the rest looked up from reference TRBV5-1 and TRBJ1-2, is KAGVTQTPRYLIKTRGQQVTLSCSPISGHRSVSWYQQTPGQGLQFLFEYFSETQRNKGNFPGRFSGRQFSNSRSEMNVSTLELGDSALYLCASRRDSSKYYTFGSGTRLTVV.

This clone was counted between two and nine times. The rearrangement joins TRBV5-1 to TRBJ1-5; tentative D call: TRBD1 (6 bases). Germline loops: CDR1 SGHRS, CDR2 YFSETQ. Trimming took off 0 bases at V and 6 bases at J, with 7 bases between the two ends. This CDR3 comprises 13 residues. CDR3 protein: CASSLEQGQPQHF. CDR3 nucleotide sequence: TGCGCCAGCAGCTTGGAACAGGGTCAGCCCCAGCATTTT.

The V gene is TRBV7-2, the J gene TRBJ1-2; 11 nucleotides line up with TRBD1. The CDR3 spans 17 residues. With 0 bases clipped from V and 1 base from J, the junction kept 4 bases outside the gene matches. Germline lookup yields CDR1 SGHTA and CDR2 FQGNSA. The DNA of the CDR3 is TGTGCCAGCAGCTTAGCCTGGGACAGGGGGGATAACTATGGCTACACCTTC. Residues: CASSLAWDRGDNYGYTF.

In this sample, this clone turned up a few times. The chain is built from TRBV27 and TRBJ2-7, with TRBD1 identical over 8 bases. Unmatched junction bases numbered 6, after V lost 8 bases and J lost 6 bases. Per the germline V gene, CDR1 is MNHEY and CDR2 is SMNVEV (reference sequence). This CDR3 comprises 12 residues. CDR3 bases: TGTGCCAGCGGACAGGGTAGAGTCGAGCAGTACTTC. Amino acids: CASGQGRVEQYF.

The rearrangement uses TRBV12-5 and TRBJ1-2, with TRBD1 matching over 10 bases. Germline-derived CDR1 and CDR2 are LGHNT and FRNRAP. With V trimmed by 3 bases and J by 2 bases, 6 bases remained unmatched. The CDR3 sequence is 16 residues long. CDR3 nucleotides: TGTGCTAGTGGTTTAGGGACAGGGGCGACCAACTATGGCTACACCTTC. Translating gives CASGLGTGATNYGYTF.

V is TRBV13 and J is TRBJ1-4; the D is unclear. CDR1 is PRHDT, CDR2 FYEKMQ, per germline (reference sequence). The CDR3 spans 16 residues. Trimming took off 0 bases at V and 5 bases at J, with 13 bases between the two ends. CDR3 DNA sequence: TGTGCCAGCAGCTTAGGCCTCCCGGGTTTGAATGAAAAACTGTTTTTT. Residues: CASSLGLPGLNEKLFF.

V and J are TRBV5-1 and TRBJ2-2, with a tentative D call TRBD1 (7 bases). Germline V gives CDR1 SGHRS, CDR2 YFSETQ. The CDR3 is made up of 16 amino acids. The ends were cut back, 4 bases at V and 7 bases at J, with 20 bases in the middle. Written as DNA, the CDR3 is TGCGCCAGCAGCAAAGGAGGGGGCCGGAATGGCGGGGAGCTGTTTTTT. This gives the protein CASSKGGGRNGGELFF.

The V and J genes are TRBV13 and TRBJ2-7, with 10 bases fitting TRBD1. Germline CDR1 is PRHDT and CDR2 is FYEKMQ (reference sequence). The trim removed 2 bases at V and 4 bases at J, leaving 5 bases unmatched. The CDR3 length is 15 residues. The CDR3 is CASSLRGQGDYEQYF. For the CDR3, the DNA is TGTGCCAGCAGCTTAAGAGGACAGGGGGATTACGAGCAGTACTTC.